This T cell receptor beta chain was sequenced for a study of control samples from healthy donors and cancer patients. From germline, CDR1 is SGHVS and CDR2 FNYEAQ. The CDR3 spans 16 residues. Deletions cut 2 bases from V and 0 bases from J, with 12 bases between. Here immunoSEQ multiplex PCR was the method, and the copy in TCRdb shows in-frame clones only, minus some. Altogether about 120,000 clones are present, around 92% being singletons, with the ten largest covering almost 40%. The V call is TRBV7-6, the J call TRBJ2-3; D may match TRBD1 or TRBD2 (6 bases each). The sequencing sample was made of blood. This receptor was taken from a man aged 45-60 years in good health. CDR3 sequence: CASSLSGGGSTDTQYF. CDR3 nucleotide sequence: TGTGCCAGCAGCTTAAGTGGAGGGGGGAGCACAGATACGCAGTATTTT.